This TCR beta chain was identified in a study of blood T cell repertoires in COVID-19. Study as a whole: The samples span acute and convalescent COVID-19 from the United States, Italy and Spain. The analysed material was cDNA or gDNA that came from T cells, B-cell-depleted T cells, or PBMCs.

The V and J ends lost 6 bases and 0 bases respectively, with 15 bases between them. Germline CDR1 is SGHNT and CDR2 is YYREEE (reference sequence). The CDR3 spans 16 residues. This clone came up a few times. Per the original data handling: Estimation of nucleated cell counts was performed using reference gene primer amplification. TCRdb keeps only in-frame clones here, not all; method: immunoSEQ multiplex PCR. V and J calls and clone size are given by that table; D and trimming were obtained from the DNA. The sample yields tens of thousands of clones, 60% to 85% seen once. The sequenced sample consisted of peripheral blood. V is TRBV5-4 and J is TRBJ2-2; D may be TRBD1 (7 bases). The clonotype originates from a man between 65 and 80 years old with acute or convalescent COVID-19. The CDR3 here is CASTSGDRPNTGELFF. CDR3 nucleotide sequence: TGTGCCAGCACCTCGGGGGACAGACCGAACACCGGGGAGCTGTTTTTT.